This T cell receptor beta chain comes out of a study of blood T cell repertoires in COVID-19. This CDR3 has 14 residues. V was pared by 3 bases and J by 6 bases, with 15 bases between. From germline, CDR1 is ENHRY and CDR2 SYGVKD. Produced via immunoSEQ multiplex PCR; TCRdb's table is partial and in-frame only. The table records 310,000 or so clones, 87% of them present only once. The specimen was PBMCs or T cells enriched from blood (not recorded which). The TCR originated in a woman aged 18-35 years who had recovered from COVID-19. V and J are TRBV10-3 and TRBJ2-7, with D perhaps TRBD2 (6 bases). The DNA for the CDR3 is TGTGCCATCAGTGAAAGCCGACTAGTAATCGAGCAGTACTTC. Protein product: CAISESRLVIEQYF.